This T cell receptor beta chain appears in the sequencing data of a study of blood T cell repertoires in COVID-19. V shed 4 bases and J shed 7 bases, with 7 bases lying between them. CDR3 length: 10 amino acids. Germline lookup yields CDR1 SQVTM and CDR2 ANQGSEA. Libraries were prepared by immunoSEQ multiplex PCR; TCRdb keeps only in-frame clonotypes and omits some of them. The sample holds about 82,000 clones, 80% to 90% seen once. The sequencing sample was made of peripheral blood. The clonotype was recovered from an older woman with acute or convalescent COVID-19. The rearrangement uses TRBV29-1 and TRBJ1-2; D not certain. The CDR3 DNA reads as TGCAGCGTTGGAGGGTTTGGCTACACCTTC. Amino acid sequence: CSVGGFGYTF.